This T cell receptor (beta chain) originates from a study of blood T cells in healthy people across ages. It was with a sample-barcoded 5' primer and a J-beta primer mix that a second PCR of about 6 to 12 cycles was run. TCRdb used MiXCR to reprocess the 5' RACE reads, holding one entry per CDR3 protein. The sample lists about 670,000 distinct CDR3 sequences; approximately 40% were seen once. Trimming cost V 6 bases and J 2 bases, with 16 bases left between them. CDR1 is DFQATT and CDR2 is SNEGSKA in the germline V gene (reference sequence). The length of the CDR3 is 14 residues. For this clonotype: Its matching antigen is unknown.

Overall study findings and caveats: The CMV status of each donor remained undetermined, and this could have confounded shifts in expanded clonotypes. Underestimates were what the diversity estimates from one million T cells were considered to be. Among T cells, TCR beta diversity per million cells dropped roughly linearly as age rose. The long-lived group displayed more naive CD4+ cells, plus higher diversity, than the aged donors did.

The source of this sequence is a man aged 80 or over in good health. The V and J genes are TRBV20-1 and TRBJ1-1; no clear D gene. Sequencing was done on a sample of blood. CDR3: CSAPRQAKNTEAFF. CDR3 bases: TGCAGTGCCCCTCGACAAGCCAAAAACACTGAAGCTTTCTTT.